Each of the 6 T cell receptor beta chains below was sequenced from the same sample in a study of somatic mutations in cytotoxic T cells in rheumatoid arthritis. Profiled with immunoSEQ multiplex PCR; TCRdb holds only in-frame clones, not every one. Among about 10,000 clones listed, 80% were seen once. The specimen sequenced was CD8+ T cells sorted from blood. All receptors come from an adult with rheumatoid arthritis.

This clone has more than one count but fewer than ten. The chain has TRBV5-6 and TRBJ2-7; D is unresolved. CDR3 length: 13 amino acids. V was shortened by 0 bases and J by 2 bases, with 6 bases between the two germline ends. Germline V gene lookup returns CDR1 SGHDT and CDR2 YYEEEE. The CDR3 loop reads CASSLGRTYEQYF. The CDR3 DNA reads TGTGCCAGCAGCTTGGGTAGGACCTACGAGCAGTACTTC.

This clone turned up a few times. The chain has TRBV7-9 and TRBJ1-2; perhaps TRBD1 as D (5 bases). This CDR3 spans 14 amino acids. V lost 1 base to trimming and J lost 3 bases, with 9 bases between them. CDR1 is SEHNR and CDR2 is FQNEAQ in the germline V gene (reference sequence). In DNA form, the CDR3 reads TGTGCCAGCAGCTTAGGCGACAGTTACTATGGCTACACCTTC. As protein: CASSLGDSYYGYTF. The full variable domain, in which reference TRBV7-9 and TRBJ1-2 provide the parts outside the CDR3, is DTGVSQNPRHKITKRGQNVTFRCDPISEHNRLYWYRQTLGQGPEFLTYFQNEAQLEKSRLLSDRFSAERPKGSFSTLEIQRTEQGDSAMYLCASSLGDSYYGYTFGSGTRLTVV.

The chain combines TRBV4-1 with TRBJ1-2, with 7 bases matching TRBD1. The CDR3 has 15 amino acids. Looked up from germline, CDR1 is MGHRA and CDR2 is YSYEKL. The V and J ends lost 0 bases and 5 bases, in that order; junction bases with no gene match: 6. The CDR3 sequence is CASSQEVTGTYGYTF. The CDR3 bases are TGCGCCAGCAGCCAAGAAGTGACAGGGACTTATGGCTACACCTTC.

The chain couples TRBV28 to TRBJ1-5; TRBD1 aligns across 10 bases. CDR3 length: 15 residues. The V segment lost 2 bases and the J segment 6 bases; nucleotides outside the gene matches: 4. Germline CDR1 MDHEN, CDR2 SYDVKM. CDR3 sequence (DNA): TGTGCCAGCAGTTTAAGACAGGGGGCCGGTCAGCCCCAGCATTTT. This translates into CASSLRQGAGQPQHF.

The gene calls are TRBV30 and TRBJ1-1; 7 nucleotides align to TRBD1. Trimming removed 4 bases from V and 3 bases from J; junction bases left unmatched: 8. The CDR3 contains 14 residues. Germline values: CDR1 GTSNPN, CDR2 SVGIG (reference sequence). In DNA form, the CDR3 reads TGTGCCTGGACCAACGGACAGGCGGACACTGAAGCTTTCTTT. Encoded protein: CAWTNGQADTEAFF.

The chain employs TRBV19 and TRBJ1-3, with D possibly matching TRBD1 (5 bases). Germline V gene lookup returns CDR1 LNHDA and CDR2 SQIVND (reference sequence). Trimming took off 7 bases at V and 4 bases at J, with 14 bases between the two ends. CDR3 length: 14 residues. CDR3 sequence reads: CASTGTSKGNTIYF. DNA for the CDR3: TGTGCCAGTACCGGGACCTCGAAAGGAAACACCATATATTTT.